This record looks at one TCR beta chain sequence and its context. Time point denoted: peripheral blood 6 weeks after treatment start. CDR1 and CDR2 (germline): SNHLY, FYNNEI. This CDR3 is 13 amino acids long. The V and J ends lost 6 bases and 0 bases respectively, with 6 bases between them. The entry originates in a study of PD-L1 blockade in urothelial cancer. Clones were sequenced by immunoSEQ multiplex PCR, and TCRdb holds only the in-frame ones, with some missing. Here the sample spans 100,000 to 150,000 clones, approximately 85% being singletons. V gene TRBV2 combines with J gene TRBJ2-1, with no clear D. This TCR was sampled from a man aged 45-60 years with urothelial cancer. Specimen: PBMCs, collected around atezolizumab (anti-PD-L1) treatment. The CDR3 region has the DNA TGTGCCAGCAGGTATAGCTCCTACAATGAGCAGTTCTTC. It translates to CASRYSSYNEQFF.